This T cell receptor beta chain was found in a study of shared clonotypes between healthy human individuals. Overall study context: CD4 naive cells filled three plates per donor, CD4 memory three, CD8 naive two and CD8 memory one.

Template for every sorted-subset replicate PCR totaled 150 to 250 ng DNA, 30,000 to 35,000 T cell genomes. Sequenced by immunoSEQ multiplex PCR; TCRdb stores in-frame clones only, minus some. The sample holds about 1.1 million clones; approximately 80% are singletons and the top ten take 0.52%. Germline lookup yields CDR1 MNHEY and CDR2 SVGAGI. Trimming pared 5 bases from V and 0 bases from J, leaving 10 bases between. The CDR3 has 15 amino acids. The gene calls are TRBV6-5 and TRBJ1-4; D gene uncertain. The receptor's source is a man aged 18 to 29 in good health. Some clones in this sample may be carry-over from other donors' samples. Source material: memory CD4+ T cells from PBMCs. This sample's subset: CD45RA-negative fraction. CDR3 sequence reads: CASSAHDATNEKLFF. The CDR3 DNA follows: TGTGCCAGCAGTGCGCACGATGCAACTAATGAAAAACTGTTTTTT.